This T cell receptor (beta chain) was recorded in a study of tumour-infiltrating T cells in Burkitt lymphoma. V lost 5 bases to trimming and J lost 6 bases, with 13 bases between them. The CDR3 totals 14 residues. CDR1 is MNHEY, CDR2 SMNVEV, per germline (reference sequence). Using immunoSEQ multiplex PCR, the repertoire was profiled, and TCRdb retains in-frame clones only, with some absent. The repertoire holds more than 45,000 clones, with more than 25% as singletons. This clone was recorded a few times. The receptor was isolated from a human donor with Burkitt lymphoma. This rearrangement joins TRBV27 to TRBJ1-4; D not resolved. The sequencing input was tumor tissue. CDR3 nucleotide sequence: TGTGCCAGCAGTCCCCAGCGGACGGATGAAAAACTGTTTTTT. This gives the protein CASSPQRTDEKLFF.